A single sample gave rise to the 23 T cell receptor beta chains below, sequenced in a study of naive and memory T cell subsets. A UMI-containing oligonucleotide was joined by 3' ligation to the TCR cDNA template. Amplification of ligated cDNA took four PCR rounds with SP2 and nested alpha and beta constant primers. TCRdb reanalysed the 5' RACE reads using MiXCR and keeps one entry per CDR3 protein. The data show roughly 48,000 distinct CDR3 sequences, about 4.8% seen once. These receptors all come from a female donor in good health.

This clonotype was seen more than once but under ten times. The rearrangement links TRBV19 to TRBJ1-3; the match to TRBD1 covers 8 bases. Germline trimming cut 3 bases from V and 5 bases from J; bases unmatched to any gene: 12. The length of the CDR3 is 17 residues. CDR1 and CDR2 (germline): LNHDA, SQIVND (reference sequence). Written as DNA, the CDR3 is TGTGCCAGTAGTATCTCCATCCCGGGACAGGAGCGAAACACCATATATTTT. Its translation is CASSISIPGQERNTIYF.

This clonotype was seen many times. The genes are TRBV20-1 and TRBJ2-7, with 10 bases matching TRBD1. This CDR3 region has 12 residues. Germline lookup yields CDR1 DFQATT and CDR2 SNEGSKA (reference sequence). Unmatched junction bases numbered 4, after V lost 5 bases and J lost 6 bases. CDR3 nucleotides: TGCAGTGCTCGGGACAGGGGCCCCGAGCAGTACTTC. Translated, it gives CSARDRGPEQYF.

This clonotype has ten or more counts. This chain connects TRBV6-5 to TRBJ2-1; D unclear. The CDR3 is 15 amino acids. V gave up 6 bases and J gave up 4 bases, with 16 bases separating them. The germline CDR1 and CDR2 sequences are MNHEY and SVGAGI. The CDR3: CASRVKFSWYNEQFF. The CDR3 bases are TGTGCCAGCAGGGTAAAATTTAGCTGGTACAATGAGCAGTTCTTC.

This clonotype appeared many times. The gene calls are TRBV24-1 and TRBJ2-1; the D call may be TRBD1 or TRBD2 (5 bases each). Germline lookup yields CDR1 KGHDR and CDR2 SFDVKD. Trimming shortened V by 4 bases and J by 9 bases, and 15 bases separated the two germline ends. The CDR3 sequence is 14 residues long. The DNA of the CDR3 is TGTGCCACCAGTGACCCGCCTTTAGGGACTGAGCAGTTCTTC. It yields the protein CATSDPPLGTEQFF.

This clonotype was observed at least ten times. The rearrangement uses TRBV9 and TRBJ1-1; TRBD1 is a possible D gene (5 bases). The CDR3 is made up of 13 amino acids. Between the trimmed V and J ends, which lost 3 bases and 4 bases, there was a span of 10 bases. Germline V gene sequence: CDR1 SGDLS, CDR2 YYNGEE. CDR3 coding DNA: TGTGCCAGCAGCGGCGTGGGGGTCACTGAAGCTTTCTTT. Its translation is CASSGVGVTEAFF.

The V gene is TRBV13, the J gene TRBJ2-6; tentatively, D is TRBD1 (6 bases). This CDR3 is built from 16 residues. CDR1 is PRHDT, CDR2 FYEKMQ, per germline (reference sequence). Trimming shortened V by 5 bases and J by 4 bases, and 15 bases separated the two germline ends. The CDR3 DNA is TGTGCCAGCAGCGCACAGGGTTTCACAGGGGCCAACGTCCTGACTTTC. It specifies CASSAQGFTGANVLTF.

This clonotype was detected many times. The chain links TRBV27 to TRBJ1-5; TRBD1 aligns across 9 bases. The CDR3 runs to 15 residues. Germline V CDR1 and CDR2: MNHEY, SMNVEV (reference sequence). With 5 bases clipped from V and 5 bases from J, the junction kept 7 bases outside the gene matches. The CDR3 spells CASSIQGALHQPQHF. In DNA, the CDR3 is TGTGCCAGCAGTATACAGGGGGCTCTTCATCAGCCCCAGCATTTT.

This clonotype has ten or more counts. V gene TRBV18 combines with J gene TRBJ1-1; a weak D match, TRBD1 (5 bases). CDR3 length: 12 residues. Trimming took off 3 bases at V and 5 bases at J, with 7 bases between the two ends. Looked up from germline, CDR1 is KGHSH and CDR2 is LQKENI. As DNA, the CDR3 is TGTGCCAGCTCACCGTGGGGGACTGAAGCTTTCTTT. Its translation: CASSPWGTEAFF. Full variable domain (remainder filled in from reference TRBV18 and TRBJ1-1): NAGVMQNPRHLVRRRGQEARLRCSPMKGHSHVYWYRQLPEEGLKFMVYLQKENIIDESGMPKERFSAEFPKEGPSILRIQQVVRGDSAAYFCASSPWGTEAFFGQGTRLTVV.

Note on this clonotype: This may be a read error, as it is one base from a much larger clone. This sequence joins TRBV28 and TRBJ2-7; D is unclear. Germline loops: CDR1 MDHEN, CDR2 SYDVKM. The CDR3 spans 13 residues. The CDR3 region is CDSSFGDSYEQYF. CDR3 DNA: TGTGACAGCAGTTTTGGAGACTCCTACGAGCAGTACTTC.

This chain links TRBV11-2 with TRBJ1-2; D ambiguous. The ends were cut back, 5 bases at V and 4 bases at J, with 14 bases in the middle. CDR1 is SGHAT and CDR2 is FQNNGV in the germline V gene. The CDR3 consists of 14 residues. DNA for the CDR3: TGTGCCAGCAGCCGGGCGGCGCTTACCTATGGCTACACCTTC. Translating gives CASSRAALTYGYTF.

This clonotype was observed many times. The V gene is TRBV13, the J gene TRBJ2-2, with TRBD2 matching over 7 bases. V trimming: 4 bases; J trimming: 2 bases; junction bases outside the gene matches: 7. The germline CDR1 and CDR2 sequences are PRHDT and FYEKMQ (reference sequence). The CDR3 loop spans 16 amino acids. The CDR3, as DNA: TGTGCCAGCAGCTGGTATCTAGCGGTAAACACCGGGGAGCTGTTTTTT. Protein product: CASSWYLAVNTGELFF.

Many counts were recorded for this clonotype. The rearrangement links TRBV20-1 to TRBJ2-2, with D possibly called TRBD1 or TRBD2 (5 bases each). Germline CDR1 and CDR2: DFQATT and SNEGSKA (reference sequence). Trimming left V 6 bases short and J 7 bases short, with 15 bases between. The CDR3 runs to 13 residues. CDR3 residues: CSAKGPPGGELFF. The CDR3 DNA sequence: TGCAGTGCCAAGGGACCCCCAGGCGGGGAGCTGTTTTTT.

Many counts were recorded for this clonotype. The chain combines TRBV10-2 with TRBJ2-1, with 11 nucleotides matching TRBD2. The CDR3 is 14 residues long. Germline V lookup: CDR1 WSHSY, CDR2 SAAADI. The junction had 6 bases not matched to a gene; V was cut back by 4 bases and J by 10 bases. The CDR3 sequence is CASSVSGRANEQFF. DNA for the CDR3: TGCGCCAGCAGTGTTAGCGGGAGGGCCAACGAGCAGTTCTTC.

This clonotype has at least ten counts. The chain has TRBV6-5 and TRBJ1-6; D gene unclear. This CDR3 has 14 amino acids. Trimming took off 3 bases at V and 6 bases at J, with 9 bases between the two ends. Germline CDR1 reads MNHEY; CDR2 reads SVGAGI. The CDR3, as DNA: TGTGCCAGCAGTTATGAGGGAAGTAATTCACCCCTCCACTTT. Its protein product is CASSYEGSNSPLHF.

The chain combines TRBV28 with TRBJ2-6; the match to TRBD1 covers 9 bases. The V and J ends lost 5 bases and 2 bases, in that order; junction bases with no gene match: 4. This CDR3 is built from 16 residues. Germline CDR1 MDHEN, CDR2 SYDVKM. The CDR3 nucleotides read TGTGCCAGCAGTGACCGACAGGGGGCTGGGGCCAACGTCCTGACTTTC. This encodes CASSDRQGAGANVLTF. Full variable domain (outside the CDR3, taken from reference TRBV28 and TRBJ2-6): DVKVTQSSRYLVKRTGEKVFLECVQDMDHENMFWYRQDPGLGLRLIYFSYDVKMKEKGDIPEGYSVSREKKERFSLILESASTNQTSMYLCASSDRQGAGANVLTFGAGSRLTVL.

The rearrangement links TRBV15 to TRBJ2-3, with a possible D match to TRBD2 (6 bases). Germline V gene sequence: CDR1 LNHNV, CDR2 YYDKDF (reference sequence). V gave up 8 bases and J gave up 1 base, with 16 bases separating them. The CDR3 contains 15 residues. CDR3 DNA sequence: TGTGCCACCCTCCGTGAGGGAGGACGCACAGATACGCAGTATTTT. It encodes CATLREGGRTDTQYF.

Only a few counts were recorded for this clonotype. Possible read error: a much larger clone is one base away. The chain combines TRBV20-1 with TRBJ2-1; 7 nucleotides align to TRBD2. The CDR3 runs 17 residues. V gave up 2 bases and J gave up 15 bases; unmatched junction bases: 25. Germline V gene sequence: CDR1 DFQATT, CDR2 SNEGSKA (reference sequence). The CDR3 sequence: CSARRREASGLPGEAFF. CDR3 nucleotides: TGCAGTGCTAGAAGGAGGGAGGCTAGCGGATTACCGGGAGAGGCGTTCTTC.

This sequence joins TRBV10-1 and TRBJ2-5, with D perhaps matching TRBD2 (6 bases). V was shortened by 2 bases and J by 1 base, with 8 bases between the two germline ends. The CDR3 has 14 residues. Germline assignment: CDR1 WNHNN and CDR2 SYGVQD (reference sequence). The CDR3 region is CASSEAGCQETQYF. CDR3 in DNA: TGCGCCAGCAGTGAGGCGGGATGCCAAGAGACCCAGTACTTC.

This clonotype was counted ten times or more. The chain has TRBV20-1 and TRBJ2-1; 7 nucleotides line up with TRBD2. CDR3 length equals 14 residues. Germline V CDR1 and CDR2: DFQATT, SNEGSKA (reference sequence). Unmatched junction bases numbered 6, after V lost 1 base and J lost 6 bases. The CDR3 loop is CSARALAEINEQFF. DNA for the CDR3: TGCAGTGCTAGAGCCCTAGCGGAGATCAATGAGCAGTTCTTC.

This chain uses TRBV29-1 with TRBJ2-5; 7 bases match TRBD1. The CDR3 sequence is 11 residues long. Germline values: CDR1 SQVTM, CDR2 ANQGSEA. The CDR3 DNA sequence: TGCAGGGCCGGGACAGTAGAGACCCAGTACTTC. It encodes CRAGTVETQYF.

This clonotype came up many times. V usage is TRBV7-8 and J usage is TRBJ1-1, with 7 bases lining up with TRBD1. After removal of 0 bases from V and 6 bases from J, the junction contained 7 bases not matched to a gene. The CDR3 consists of 15 residues. CDR1 is SGHVS and CDR2 is FQNEAQ in the germline V gene. The CDR3 loop is CASSLATGAGAEAFF. The CDR3 region has the DNA TGTGCCAGCAGCTTAGCTACAGGGGCAGGCGCTGAAGCTTTCTTT.

This clonotype was seen at least ten times. J is TRBJ1-1 and V is TRBV27; unclear D gene. The CDR3 is made up of 13 amino acids. Germline CDR1 is MNHEY and CDR2 is SMNVEV (reference sequence). Trimming cost V 0 bases and J 5 bases, with 7 bases left between them. CDR3 loop: CASSLSEGTEAFF. CDR3 bases: TGTGCCAGCAGTTTATCGGAAGGTACTGAAGCTTTCTTT.

This clonotype appeared many times. In DNA, the CDR3 is TGTGCCATCGGGAGCGGGAGGGCCCCCGAGACCCAGTACTTC. Amino acids: CAIGSGRAPETQYF. The chain links TRBV10-3 to TRBJ2-5; 10 bases are a match to TRBD2. The CDR3 is made up of 14 amino acids. Germline CDR1 ENHRY, CDR2 SYGVKD. V dropped 8 bases and J dropped 5; count of bases not matched to a gene: 8.